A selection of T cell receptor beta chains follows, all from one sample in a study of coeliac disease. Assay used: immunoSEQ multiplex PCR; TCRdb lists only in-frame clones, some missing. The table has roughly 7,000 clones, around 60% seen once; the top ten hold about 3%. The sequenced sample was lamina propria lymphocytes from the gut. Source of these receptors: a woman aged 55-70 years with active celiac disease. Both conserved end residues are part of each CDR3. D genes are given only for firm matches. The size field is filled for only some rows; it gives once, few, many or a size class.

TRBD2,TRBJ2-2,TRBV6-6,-,CASSYWTSGRTGELFF,TGTGCCAGCAGTTACTGGACTAGCGGGAGAACCGGGGAGCTGTTTTTT
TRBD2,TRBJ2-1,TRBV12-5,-,CASGLDLTSGSGNEQFF,TGTGCTAGTGGTTTGGACCTGACTAGCGGGAGTGGGAATGAGCAGTTCTTC
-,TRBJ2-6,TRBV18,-,CASSPNRAGANVLTF,TGTGCCAGCTCACCAAACAGGGCTGGGGCCAACGTCCTGACTTTC
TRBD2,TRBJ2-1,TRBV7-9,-,CASSLARTSYNEQFF,TGTGCCAGCAGCTTAGCACGGACTAGCTACAATGAGCAGTTCTTC
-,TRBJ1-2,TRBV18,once,CASPPRTVDGYTF,TGTGCCAGCCCACCAAGAACAGTGGATGGCTACACCTTC
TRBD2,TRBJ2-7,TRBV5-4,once,CASSFGLAGVTYEQYF,TGTGCCAGCAGCTTCGGACTAGCGGGCGTAACCTACGAGCAGTACTTC
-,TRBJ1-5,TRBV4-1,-,CASSQDQKGAGQPQHF,TGCGCCAGCAGCCAAGATCAAAAAGGGGCAGGTCAGCCCCAGCATTTT
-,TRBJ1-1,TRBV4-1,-,CASSLLRGTEAFF,TGCGCCAGCAGCCTATTGCGGGGCACTGAAGCTTTCTTT
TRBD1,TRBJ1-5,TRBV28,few,CASSGEPGQPNQPQHF,TGTGCCAGCAGTGGAGAGCCGGGACAGCCAAATCAGCCCCAGCATTTT
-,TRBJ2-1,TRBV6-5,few,CASSRVEGNEQFF,TGTGCCAGCAGCCGAGTGGAGGGCAATGAGCAGTTCTTC
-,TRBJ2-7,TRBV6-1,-,CASSEGGSSYEQYF,TGTGCCAGCAGTGAGGGAGGCTCATCCTACGAGCAGTACTTC
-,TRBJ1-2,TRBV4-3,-,CASSPGLSLYGYTF,TGCGCCAGCAGCCCTGGACTCTCACTATATGGCTACACCTTC
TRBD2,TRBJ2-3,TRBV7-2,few,CASSLGVNGGALGTQYF,TGTGCCAGCAGCTTAGGTGTAAACGGGGGGGCTCTCGGTACGCAGTATTTT
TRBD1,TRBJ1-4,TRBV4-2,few,CASSQDLGTGAEKLFF,TGTGCCAGCAGCCAAGATCTTGGGACAGGGGCTGAAAAACTGTTTTTT
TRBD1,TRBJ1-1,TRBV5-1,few,CASSLGTGVITEAFF,TGCGCCAGCAGCTTAGGTACAGGGGTCATCACTGAAGCTTTCTTT
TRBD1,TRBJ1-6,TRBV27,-,CASSPPRGLKNSPLHF,TGTGCCAGCAGTCCTCCCAGGGGGCTAAAGAATTCACCCCTCCACTTT
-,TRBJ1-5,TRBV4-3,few,CASSLIQGLGQPQHF,TGCGCCAGCAGCCTAATTCAGGGGCTGGGGCAGCCCCAGCATTTT
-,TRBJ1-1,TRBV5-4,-,CASSLARGLPEAFF,TGTGCCAGCAGCTTGGCGCGGGGGCTCCCTGAAGCTTTCTTT
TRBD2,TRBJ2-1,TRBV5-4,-,CASSLSGGTYNEQFF,TGTGCCAGCAGCCTTAGCGGGGGGACCTACAATGAGCAGTTCTTC
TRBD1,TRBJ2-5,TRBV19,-,CASSGTAQETQYF,TGTGCCAGTAGCGGGACAGCACAAGAGACCCAGTACTTC
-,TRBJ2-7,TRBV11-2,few,CASSLAGSYEQYF,TGTGCCAGCAGCTTAGCAGGGTCCTACGAGCAGTACTTC
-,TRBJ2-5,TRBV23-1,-,CASPLGGPQETQYF,TGCGCCAGCCCACTGGGGGGACCTCAAGAGACCCAGTACTTC
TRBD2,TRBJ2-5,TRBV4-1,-,CASSQGLAGGQRRETQYF,TGCGCCAGCAGCCAAGGACTAGCGGGGGGGCAGAGGCGGGAGACCCAGTACTTC
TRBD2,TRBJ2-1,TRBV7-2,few,CASSFSGRANEQFF,TGTGCCAGCAGCTTTAGCGGGAGGGCCAATGAGCAGTTCTTC
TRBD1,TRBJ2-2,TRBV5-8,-,CASSFTGTGFTGELFF,TGTGCCAGCAGCTTTACCGGGACAGGATTTACCGGGGAGCTGTTTTTT
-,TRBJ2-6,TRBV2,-,CASRRQVSGANVLTF,TGTGCCAGCAGGCGACAGGTCTCTGGGGCCAACGTCCTGACTTTC
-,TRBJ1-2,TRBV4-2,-,CASSQDTPGANYGYTF,TGTGCCAGCAGCCAAGATACCCCGGGGGCTAACTATGGCTACACCTTC
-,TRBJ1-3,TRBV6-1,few,CASSPVSGNTIYF,TGTGCCAGCAGCCCGGTCTCTGGAAACACCATATATTTT
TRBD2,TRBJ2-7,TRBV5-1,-,CASSPMASGYTYEQYF,TGCGCCAGCAGCCCCATGGCTAGCGGGTACACCTACGAGCAGTACTTC
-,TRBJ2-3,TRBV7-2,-,CASSRLTGLPDTQYF,TGTGCCAGCAGCCGACTCACAGGGTTGCCAGATACGCAGTATTTT
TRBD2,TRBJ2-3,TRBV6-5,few,CATMRTSETTDTQYF,TGTGCCACCATGAGGACTAGCGAGACCACAGATACGCAGTATTTT
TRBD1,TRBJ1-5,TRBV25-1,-,CASTFRDRRLPQHF,TGTGCCAGCACTTTCCGGGACAGGCGCTTGCCCCAGCATTTT
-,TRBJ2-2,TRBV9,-,CASSPWTANTGELFF,TGTGCCAGCAGCCCCTGGACAGCGAACACCGGGGAGCTGTTTTTT
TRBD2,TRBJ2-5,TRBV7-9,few,CASSRLAGAGETQYF,TGTGCCAGCAGCCGTTTAGCGGGGGCGGGGGAGACCCAGTACTTC
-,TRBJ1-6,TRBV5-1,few,CASSFVPGEGPLHF,TGCGCCAGCAGCTTCGTGCCGGGGGAAGGACCCCTCCACTTT
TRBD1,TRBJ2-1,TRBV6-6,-,CASSRQGRNEQFF,TGTGCCAGCAGTAGACAGGGTCGGAATGAGCAGTTCTTC
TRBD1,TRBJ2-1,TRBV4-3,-,CASSRDRYSYNEQFF,TGCGCCAGCAGCCGGGACAGATACTCCTACAATGAGCAGTTCTTC
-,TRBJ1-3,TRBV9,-,CASSVDHEGNTIYF,TGTGCCAGCAGCGTAGATCATGAGGGAAACACCATATATTTT
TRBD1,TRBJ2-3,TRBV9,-,CASSVGGTGADTQYF,TGTGCCAGCAGCGTAGGGGGGACAGGGGCAGATACGCAGTATTTT
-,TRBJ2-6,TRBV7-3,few,CASSPRLVGSGANVLTF,TGTGCCAGCAGCCCCCGCCTGGTCGGCTCTGGGGCCAACGTCCTGACTTTC
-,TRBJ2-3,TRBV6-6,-,CASSSTGDTQYF,TGTGCCAGCAGTTCGACGGGGGATACGCAGTATTTT
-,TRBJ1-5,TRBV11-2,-,CASSLGTGGPFSNQPQHF,TGTGCCAGCAGCTTAGGGACGGGGGGCCCTTTTAGCAATCAGCCCCAGCATTTT
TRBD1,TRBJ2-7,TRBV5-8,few,CASSPVYGTGQGAYEQYF,TGTGCCAGCAGCCCGGTATATGGGACGGGACAGGGGGCGTACGAGCAGTACTTC
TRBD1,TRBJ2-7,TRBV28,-,CASNGWDRGYEQYF,TGTGCCAGCAATGGGTGGGACAGGGGTTACGAGCAGTACTTC
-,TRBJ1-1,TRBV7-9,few,CASSFTGNTEAFF,TGTGCCAGCAGCTTTACAGGGAACACTGAAGCTTTCTTT
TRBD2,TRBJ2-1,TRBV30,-,CAWSPLAGGREQFF,TGTGCCTGGAGTCCACTAGCGGGGGGGCGAGAGCAGTTCTTC
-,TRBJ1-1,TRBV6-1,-,CASSEPRYMNTEAFF,TGTGCCAGCAGTGAACCTAGGTACATGAACACTGAAGCTTTCTTT
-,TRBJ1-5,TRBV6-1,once,CASSDPTQPSSNQPQHF,TGTGCCAGCAGTGATCCAACACAGCCTTCTTCCAATCAGCCCCAGCATTTT
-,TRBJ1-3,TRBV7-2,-,CASSYLAGLGNTIYF,TGTGCCAGCAGCTATCTCGCGGGTCTTGGAAACACCATATATTTT
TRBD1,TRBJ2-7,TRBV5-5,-,CASSLIATGTYEQYF,TGTGCCAGCAGCTTGATTGCGACAGGGACATACGAGCAGTACTTC
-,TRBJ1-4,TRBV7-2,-,CASSLLSRGEKLFF,TGTGCCAGCAGCTTATTATCAAGGGGCGAAAAACTGTTTTTT
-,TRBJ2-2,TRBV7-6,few,CASSLVPSEGGELFF,TGTGCCAGCAGCTTAGTGCCCTCTGAGGGCGGGGAGCTGTTTTTT